This T cell receptor beta chain comes out of a study of CD8 T cells in Susac syndrome. This CDR3 spans 17 amino acids. CDR1 is SQVTM, CDR2 ANQGSEA, per germline. Deletions cut 6 bases from V and 0 bases from J, with 21 bases between. RNA, at about 0.45 to 1 ug, was reverse transcribed with random hexamers. The immunoSEQ assay covered 54 Vbeta and 13 Jbeta segments for CDR3. MiXCR, applied by TCRdb to the immunoSEQ multiplex PCR reads, yields one record per CDR3 protein. The repertoire holds about 170,000 distinct CDR3 sequences, with roughly 95% as singletons. The V and J genes are TRBV29-1 and TRBJ2-1; D may be TRBD1 or TRBD2 (5 bases each). Sequenced sample: CD4+ T cells from PBMCs. The TCR originated in a human donor with Susac syndrome. The CDR3 bases are TGCAGCGTATCGGGGCCCGGTCAGGGAAGCTCCTACAATGAGCAGTTCTTC. Amino acids: CSVSGPGQGSSYNEQFF.